One TCR beta chain is described in this entry. What antigen it recognizes has not been identified. Base qualities were left out, and no much larger clone turns up one base away. The sample belongs to a study of beta chain features in type 1 diabetes (dated by TCRdb to between 2018 and 2020). Context from the whole study: Patients and healthy donors did not differ in mean age, gender distribution, total cell number or subset yield. The study compared TCRB repertoires of sorted circulating CD4+ T cell subsets between recently diagnosed type 1 diabetes patients and matched healthy donors. Across all samples, 107,917,701 sorted cells were examined, and cell number per subset correlated strongly with RNA yield. Naive and central memory subsets were obtained from all 30 or so donors, but regulatory and stem cell-like memory subsets were isolated from only 8 patients and about eight healthy donors.

Reading the germline V gene gives CDR1 SGHVS and CDR2 FQNEAQ. From V the trimming removes 6 bases and from J it removes 1 base, while the gene matches leave 6 bases of the junction unaccounted for. The cysteine opens and the phenylalanine closes a CDR3 of 14 amino acids. The only DNA kept is the CDR3, 42 bases in frame from the first base. Study-wide findings and limitations: Sequencing cDNA rather than genomic DNA could over-represent highly expressing activated cells, although activation and CD3 levels did not differ between groups. At VDJ recombination sites, type 1 diabetes patients had fewer insertions and more deleted nucleotides, which implies abnormalities in thymic rearrangement. Because the HLA sub-analyses included only small numbers of individuals, any influence of HLA type on TCRB rearrangement was left unresolved. PCR might favor shorter templates, but patient and control samples were amplified and corrected together, so any skew would affect both groups equally. Naive, central memory and regulatory TCRB repertoires appeared more similar among patients than among healthy donors. A moderate but significant shortening of TCRB CDR3 length was observed in type 1 diabetes patients in all four CD4+ subsets.

A single peripheral blood draw of approximately 110 mL on average was collected from each donor into heparinised tubes. Naive, central memory, regulatory and stem cell-like memory CD4+ T cells were sorted on a BD FACSAria II using a panel including CD45RO, CCR7, CD25, CD127, CD95 and CD27. A purity above 95% was achieved for all sorted populations. PBMCs were separated immediately by Lymphoprep density gradient centrifugation and were stained directly, without being cultured. So that batch effects would be minimized, each experiment stained and sorted samples in pairs, pairing one healthy donor with one patient. The entire amount of isolated RNA was reverse transcribed using the High Capacity cDNA Reverse Transcription Kit, so the sequenced TCRB transcripts were expressed ones. Naive, central memory and regulatory T cell samples underwent deep immunoSEQ sequencing, averaging around 3.7 million total reads per sample. Sorted cells were lysed in RLT buffer, and RNA was extracted using DNase-treated RNeasy Micro or Mini kits according to cell number. Each cell subset was processed on its own to prevent cross-contamination, while patient and healthy donor samples were processed together. TCRB sequences were amplified from cDNA with the immunoSEQ multiplex PCR, producing 87-bp fragments spanning the CDR3 region. Amplicons were sequenced on the Illumina HiSeq platform. The study's own analysis went as follows. PCR bias was computationally corrected using synthetic template baselines, reads within Hamming distance 2 were collapsed, and singletons that could not be merged were discarded. Reads were aligned to IMGT to assign V, D and J genes, CDR3 length, and insertions or deletions at six rearrangement sites. Within each subset, clonotype counts were normalized to sorted cell number, and only after that were true diversity and Gini coefficients computed with the tcR R package. The overlap coefficient, calculated on TCRB nucleotide sequences, was used to quantify repertoire sharing. Held by TCRdb, this immuneACCESS table contains in-frame sequences only and omits some clones. Under half of the omission traces to an unresolved V gene where checked; the cause of the rest is unknown. The V and J calls and clone size were taken over from that table, and D and trimming were inferred from the DNA. The sample table records 150,000 to 200,000 clones; 6.5% to 8.5% of these occur just once. The top ten clones comprise roughly 0.46% of the sample.

The TCR sequence derives from a man in his late teens or twenties with type 1 diabetes. The source material was central memory CD4+ T cells from blood. The chain uses TRBV7-8 and TRBJ2-7; TRBD1 matches 7 bases in the middle. The CDR3 amino acid sequence is: CASSRDRFSYEQYF. The nucleotides read TGTGCCAGCAGTCGGGACAGATTTTCCTACGAGCAGTACTTC. The full variable domain, with segments outside the CDR3 supplied by the reference TRBV7-8 and TRBJ2-7 proteins, appears as GAGVSQSPRYKVAKRGQDVALRCDPISGHVSLFWYQQALGQGPEFLTYFQNEAQLDKSGLPSDRFFAERPEGSVSTLKIQRTQQEDSAVYLCASSRDRFSYEQYFGPGTRLTVT.